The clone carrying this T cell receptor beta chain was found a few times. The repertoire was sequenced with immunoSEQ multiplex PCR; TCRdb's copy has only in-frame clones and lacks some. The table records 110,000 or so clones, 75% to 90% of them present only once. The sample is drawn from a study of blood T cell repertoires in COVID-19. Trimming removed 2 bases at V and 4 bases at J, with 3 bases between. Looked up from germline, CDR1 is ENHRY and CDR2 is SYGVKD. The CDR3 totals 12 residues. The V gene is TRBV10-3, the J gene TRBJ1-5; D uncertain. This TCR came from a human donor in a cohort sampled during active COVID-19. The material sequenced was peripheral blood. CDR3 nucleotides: TGTGCCATCAGTGAGCAAAATCAGCCCCAGCATTTT. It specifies CAISEQNQPQHF.